This TCR beta chain appears in the sequencing data of a study of cytomegalovirus exposure and HLA in healthy donors. Whole-study findings and limits: For TCR beta chains, V- and J-gene trimming was later linked to a missense DCLRE1C variant. High specificity and sensitivity for cytomegalovirus status were reported for the classifier.

Concerning this clone itself: What it binds is unknown.

Trimming removed 3 bases at V and 9 bases at J, with 15 bases between. Looked up from germline, CDR1 is ENHRY and CDR2 is SYGVKD. The CDR3 runs 15 residues. The PCR employed 60 Vbeta primers together with 13 Jbeta primers. Libraries were prepared by immunoSEQ multiplex PCR; TCRdb keeps only in-frame clonotypes and omits some of them. Of 90,000 to 120,000 clones listed, about 68% are singletons. The TCR comes from a male donor in good health and CMV-seropositive. Sequenced material: PBMCs. J is TRBJ1-6 and V is TRBV10-3; TRBD1 is a possible D gene (6 bases). CDR3 in amino acids: CAISDAAGAGSPLHF. In nucleotides, the CDR3 is TGTGCCATCAGTGATGCGGCAGGGGCAGGTTCACCCCTCCACTTT.